Shown below are 28 T cell receptor beta chains from a single sample sequenced in a study of shared clonotypes between healthy human individuals. Naive CD8 cells lacked CD45RO and underwent positive selection for CCR7, leaving out terminally differentiated effector memory CD45RA+ cells. Some clones are missing from TCRdb's copy, which holds only in-frame ones; the method was immunoSEQ multiplex PCR. The sample records over 750,000 clones, around 96% being singletons. The sequenced sample was naive CD8+ T cells sorted from blood. The receptor source for this set is a man aged 25-45 years in good health.

The chain joins TRBV7-9 to TRBJ2-7; the D call may be TRBD1 or TRBD2 (5 bases each). CDR1 is SEHNR and CDR2 is FQNEAQ in the germline V gene (reference sequence). This CDR3 contains 14 residues. The ends were cut back, 3 bases at V and 3 bases at J, with 12 bases in the middle. The CDR3: CASSFDRDRYEQYF. CDR3 nucleotide sequence: TGTGCCAGCAGCTTCGACCGGGACCGCTACGAGCAGTACTTC.

This rearrangement joins TRBV5-1 to TRBJ2-2; the D gene is possibly TRBD1 (6 bases). This CDR3 has 14 residues. Germline V CDR1 and CDR2: SGHRS, YFSETQ. V shed 2 bases and J shed 3 bases, with 8 bases lying between them. This chain's CDR3 is CASSLYRDTGELFF. In DNA form, the CDR3 reads TGCGCCAGCAGCTTATACAGGGACACCGGGGAGCTGTTTTTT.

The V gene is TRBV6-1, the J gene TRBJ2-7, with a tentative D call TRBD2 (5 bases). From germline, CDR1 is MNHNS and CDR2 SASEGT. Trimming left V 8 bases short and J 3 bases short, with 11 bases between. The CDR3 consists of 12 residues. The CDR3 region is CASLTRGYEQYF. CDR3 bases: TGTGCCAGCTTGACTCGGGGCTACGAGCAGTACTTC.

V usage is TRBV29-1 and J usage is TRBJ1-4; 8 bases agree with TRBD1. V was pared by 6 bases and J by 8 bases, with 8 bases of the junction left unmatched. The CDR3 spans 13 residues. CDR1 is SQVTM, CDR2 ANQGSEA, per germline. DNA of the CDR3: TGCAGCGTGGGGGACAGGTCAGGAGAAAAACTGTTTTTT. Translating gives CSVGDRSGEKLFF.

J is TRBJ2-1 and V is TRBV9; 12 bases align to TRBD2. The CDR3 sequence is 21 residues long. Germline loops: CDR1 SGDLS, CDR2 YYNGEE. With V trimmed by 0 bases and J by 0 bases, 13 bases remained unmatched. CDR3 residues: CASSVEAWGTSGLRSYNEQFF. The CDR3 region has the DNA TGTGCCAGCAGCGTAGAAGCTTGGGGGACTAGCGGGTTGCGCTCCTACAATGAGCAGTTCTTC.

The chain couples TRBV27 to TRBJ2-1; D might be TRBD1 (7 bases). The CDR3 loop spans 16 amino acids. Germline V gene lookup returns CDR1 MNHEY and CDR2 SMNVEV (reference sequence). Trimming cost V 2 bases and J 7 bases, with 18 bases left between them. The CDR3 loop is CASSLPQGGLTNEQFF. The CDR3 nucleotides read TGTGCCAGCAGTTTACCCCAGGGGGGCCTAACGAATGAGCAGTTCTTC.

This chain links TRBV27 with TRBJ2-7; 8 positions agree with TRBD1. The CDR3 consists of 17 residues. CDR1 is MNHEY and CDR2 is SMNVEV in the germline V gene (reference sequence). The junction had 18 bases not matched to a gene; V was cut back by 5 bases and J by 6 bases. The CDR3: CASSPQRTGRVVSEQYF. The CDR3 DNA is TGTGCCAGCAGTCCCCAACGGACAGGGCGGGTGGTCTCCGAGCAGTACTTC.

This clone has only one observation. This chain uses TRBV7-9 with TRBJ2-1; TRBD1 might be the D (6 bases). This CDR3 contains 12 residues. Germline values: CDR1 SEHNR, CDR2 FQNEAQ (reference sequence). Between the trimmed V and J ends, which lost 8 bases and 6 bases, there was a span of 11 bases. The CDR3 coding sequence is TGTGCCAGCTCTAAAGGGGGCAATGAGCAGTTCTTC. The encoded protein is CASSKGGNEQFF.

The gene calls are TRBV7-6 and TRBJ2-2; weak D call: TRBD1 (6 bases). CDR3 length: 17 residues. The V gene lost 2 bases and the J gene lost 6 bases, with 19 bases spanning the gap. Per the germline V gene, CDR1 is SGHVS and CDR2 is FNYEAQ. The CDR3 protein is CASSLPRLGTSSGELFF. The CDR3, as DNA: TGTGCCAGCAGCTTACCCCGATTGGGGACATCGTCCGGGGAGCTGTTTTTT.

V usage is TRBV10-3 and J usage is TRBJ2-2; D possibly matches TRBD1 or TRBD2 (5 bases each). With 2 bases removed from V and 0 bases from J, the gap between germline ends came to 7 bases. The CDR3 spans 15 residues. From germline, CDR1 is ENHRY and CDR2 SYGVKD. CDR3 bases: TGTGCCATCAGTGAGGAGGGGTCGAACACCGGGGAGCTGTTTTTT. This sequence encodes CAISEEGSNTGELFF.

The chain recombines TRBV7-9 with TRBJ2-3; TRBD1 agrees at 7 bases. The CDR3 contains 16 residues. Germline CDR1 SEHNR, CDR2 FQNEAQ (reference sequence). With 4 bases clipped from V and 4 bases from J, the junction kept 11 bases outside the gene matches. CDR3 sequence (DNA): TGTGCCAGCAGCTCGAGGGGGCTTGGGGTCGCAGATACGCAGTATTTT. This sequence encodes CASSSRGLGVADTQYF.

The J gene is TRBJ1-1, the V gene TRBV14; 11 positions match TRBD1. The V gene end was trimmed by 3 bases and the J gene end by 0 bases; junction bases not matched to a gene: 6. The V gene's germline CDR1 is SGHDN and CDR2 FVKESK. The CDR3 sequence is 17 residues long. The CDR3 region is CASSQAGQGVLNTEAFF. The CDR3 region has the DNA TGTGCCAGCAGCCAGGCGGGACAGGGGGTTTTGAACACTGAAGCTTTCTTT.

This chain uses TRBV9 with TRBJ1-2, with D uncertain. V gave up 2 bases and J gave up 0 bases, with 5 bases separating them. CDR1 and CDR2 from the germline V gene are SGDLS and YYNGEE. The CDR3 is 13 amino acids. As DNA, the CDR3 is TGTGCCAGCAGCGTGACATCTAACTATGGCTACACCTTC. Translating it yields CASSVTSNYGYTF.

The chain is built from TRBV10-2 and TRBJ2-1; 10 bases line up with TRBD2. CDR3 size: 15 residues. With V trimmed by 6 bases and J by 3 bases, 5 bases remained unmatched. Looked up from germline, CDR1 is WSHSY and CDR2 is SAAADI. This CDR3 reads CASRTGTSDYNEQFF. In nucleotides, the CDR3 is TGCGCCAGCAGGACGGGGACTAGCGACTACAATGAGCAGTTCTTC.

To note about this clone: This same CDR3 is encoded by further DNA sequences in the sample. The chain carries TRBV27 and TRBJ2-2; no clear D. The V gene lost 6 bases and the J gene lost 6 bases, with 5 bases spanning the gap. The CDR3 spans 11 residues. Germline lookup yields CDR1 MNHEY and CDR2 SMNVEV (reference sequence). CDR3 DNA: TGTGCCAGCAGCTATTCCGGGGAGCTGTTTTTT. Its translation: CASSYSGELFF.

The chain is built from TRBV6-5 and TRBJ2-5, with no clear D. The germline V gene has CDR1 MNHEY and CDR2 SVGAGI. Trimming removed 5 bases at V and 7 bases at J, with 17 bases between. The CDR3 length is 14 residues. CDR3 coding DNA: TGTGCCAGCAGTCGGAAGGTCTCGATCGGGACCCAGTACTTC. It is translated as CASSRKVSIGTQYF.

Comment on this clone: The same CDR3 also results from other DNA sequences found in this sample. This rearrangement joins TRBV19 to TRBJ1-1, with unresolved D. The CDR3 extends over 14 amino acids. Germline loops: CDR1 LNHDA, CDR2 SQIVND (reference sequence). The V gene lost 3 bases and the J gene lost 1 base, with 9 bases spanning the gap. CDR3 sequence (DNA): TGTGCCAGTAGTATCTTAGGTGGGAACACTGAAGCTTTCTTT. It encodes CASSILGGNTEAFF. The full variable domain, its missing parts supplied by reference TRBV19 and TRBJ1-1, is DGGITQSPKYLFRKEGQNVTLSCEQNLNHDAMYWYRQDPGQGLRLIYYSQIVNDFQKGDIAEGYSVSREKKESFPLTVTSAQKNPTAFYLCASSILGGNTEAFFGQGTRLTVV.

The chain joins TRBV11-2 to TRBJ2-7, with 10 positions matching TRBD2. V was pared by 0 bases and J by 4 bases, with 15 bases of the junction left unmatched. The CDR3 has 19 amino acids. In germline, CDR1 is SGHAT, CDR2 FQNNGV. In DNA, the CDR3 is TGTGCCAGCAGCTTAGATTTTTGGAGCGGGAGGGCCGAGCGGTACGAGCAGTACTTC. As protein: CASSLDFWSGRAERYEQYF.

This chain joins TRBV7-6 and TRBJ2-7, with 16 bases that match TRBD2. In germline, CDR1 is SGHVS, CDR2 FNYEAQ. V trimming: 2 bases; J trimming: 3 bases; junction bases outside the gene matches: 4. This CDR3 region has 17 residues. As DNA, the CDR3 is TGTGCCAGCAGCTTATTCGGGACTAGCGGGAGGGTCTACGAGCAGTACTTC. This sequence encodes CASSLFGTSGRVYEQYF.

The chain carries TRBV29-1 and TRBJ2-5; TRBD2 aligns across 8 bases. In germline, CDR1 is SQVTM, CDR2 ANQGSEA. The V and J ends lost 4 bases and 0 bases, in that order; junction bases with no gene match: 13. The CDR3 has 17 residues. In DNA, the CDR3 is TGCAGCGTTGTTGACCGCGGGCGGGAGGTGTACCAAGAGACCCAGTACTTC. Protein: CSVVDRGREVYQETQYF.

The rearrangement uses TRBV19 and TRBJ2-5, with 9 nucleotides matching TRBD1. The CDR3 runs to 13 residues. Trimming removed 9 bases from V and 4 bases from J; junction bases left unmatched: 6. Germline CDR1 and CDR2: LNHDA and SQIVND (reference sequence). The CDR3: CARKRQGVETQYF. The CDR3 coding sequence is TGTGCCAGGAAACGACAGGGGGTAGAGACCCAGTACTTC.

Concerning this clone: Other DNA sequences in this sample translate to the same CDR3. The chain recombines TRBV7-6 with TRBJ2-5; D uncertain. The V gene's germline CDR1 is SGHVS and CDR2 FNYEAQ. This CDR3 spans 12 amino acids. Trimming stripped 0 bases from V and 5 bases from J, with 4 bases between. Here the CDR3 reads CASSLAGETQYF. For the CDR3, the DNA is TGTGCCAGCAGCTTAGCAGGCGAGACCCAGTACTTC. Based on the CDR3 plus reference TRBV7-6 and TRBJ2-5, the full variable domain is GAGVSQSPRYKVTKRGQDVALRCDPISGHVSLYWYRQALGQGPEFLTYFNYEAQQDKSGLPNDRFSAERPEGSISTLTIQRTEQRDSAMYRCASSLAGETQYFGPGTRLLVL.

Comments on this clone: Other DNA sequences of this sample code for an identical CDR3. CDR3: CASSGTEAFF. The CDR3 DNA sequence: TGTGCCAGCAGCGGGACTGAAGCTTTCTTT. V gene TRBV2 combines with J gene TRBJ1-1; D remains ambiguous. The CDR3 runs 10 residues. Trimming took off 6 bases at V and 5 bases at J, with 4 bases between the two ends. Per the germline V gene, CDR1 is SNHLY and CDR2 is FYNNEI.

This chain uses TRBV7-8 with TRBJ2-1; D is perhaps TRBD2 (5 bases). The germline V and J ends were trimmed by 2 bases and 4 bases, with 12 bases remaining between them. The CDR3 covers 15 residues. Per the germline V gene, CDR1 is SGHVS and CDR2 is FQNEAQ. The CDR3 reads CASSLSSPAYNEQFF. The CDR3 coding sequence is TGTGCCAGCAGCTTATCTAGCCCCGCGTACAATGAGCAGTTCTTC. Full variable domain (outside the CDR3, taken from reference TRBV7-8 and TRBJ2-1): GAGVSQSPRYKVAKRGQDVALRCDPISGHVSLFWYQQALGQGPEFLTYFQNEAQLDKSGLPSDRFFAERPEGSVSTLKIQRTQQEDSAVYLCASSLSSPAYNEQFFGPGTRLTVL.

This sequence joins TRBV6-1 and TRBJ2-3; TRBD2 is a possible D gene (6 bases). Looked up from germline, CDR1 is MNHNS and CDR2 is SASEGT. The CDR3 totals 15 residues. Deletions cut 3 bases from V and 1 base from J, with 11 bases between. CDR3 sequence reads: CASSDRRGGTDTQYF. The CDR3 DNA reads TGTGCCAGCAGTGATCGGAGGGGAGGCACAGATACGCAGTATTTT.

CDR3 sequence (DNA): TGTGCCAGCAGTTATGAGGGAACCTCCTACGAGCAGTACTTC. It codes for CASSYEGTSYEQYF. The rearrangement links TRBV6-6 to TRBJ2-7; D is possibly TRBD2 (5 bases). The CDR3 is made up of 14 amino acids. The germline CDR1 and CDR2 sequences are MNHNY and SVGAGI (reference sequence). The V and J ends lost 3 bases and 0 bases respectively, with 9 bases between them.

The chain is built from TRBV7-9 and TRBJ2-1, with 14 bases lining up with TRBD2. The CDR3 is 17 amino acids. Germline V gene data show CDR1 as SEHNR and CDR2 as FQNEAQ (reference sequence). V gave up 4 bases and J gave up 2 bases; unmatched junction bases: 4. The CDR3 region has the DNA TGTGCCAGCAGCTCCGGGACTAGCGGGGGTACCTACAATGAGCAGTTCTTC. The encoded protein is CASSSGTSGGTYNEQFF.

The V call is TRBV7-9, the J call TRBJ2-1; no reliable D call. Germline CDR1 is SEHNR and CDR2 is FQNEAQ (reference sequence). CDR3 length: 12 amino acids. V lost 3 bases to trimming and J lost 6 bases, with 6 bases between them. The CDR3 DNA sequence: TGTGCCAGCAGCTTCCTTTTCAATGAGCAGTTCTTC. Its protein is CASSFLFNEQFF.